The clone carrying this T cell receptor beta chain has only a few counts. What it recognizes is unknown. This specimen comes from a study of CD8+ T cells in alopecia areata. Sequencing templates came from extracted RNA that was reverse transcribed into cDNA. Generated by immunoSEQ multiplex PCR, the TCRdb table keeps only in-frame clones and is missing some. This table holds 89,000 or so clones, 51% found once. Whole-study findings and limits: Relative to mice, TCR sharing across patients was less clear, a difference possibly HLA-related.

Germline-derived CDR1 and CDR2 are SNHLY and FYNNEI. Trimming pared 6 bases from V and 2 bases from J, leaving 9 bases between. This CDR3 region has 13 residues. The investigators collected lesional scalp punch biopsies and peripheral blood from alopecia areata patients. This clonotype was obtained from a human donor with alopecia areata. This chain links TRBV2 with TRBJ2-3, with unresolved D. The sample consisted of NKG2D-high CD8+ T cells sorted from blood. This CDR3 reads CASRRQLTDTQYF. CDR3 sequence (DNA): TGTGCCAGCAGGAGGCAGCTCACAGATACGCAGTATTTT.